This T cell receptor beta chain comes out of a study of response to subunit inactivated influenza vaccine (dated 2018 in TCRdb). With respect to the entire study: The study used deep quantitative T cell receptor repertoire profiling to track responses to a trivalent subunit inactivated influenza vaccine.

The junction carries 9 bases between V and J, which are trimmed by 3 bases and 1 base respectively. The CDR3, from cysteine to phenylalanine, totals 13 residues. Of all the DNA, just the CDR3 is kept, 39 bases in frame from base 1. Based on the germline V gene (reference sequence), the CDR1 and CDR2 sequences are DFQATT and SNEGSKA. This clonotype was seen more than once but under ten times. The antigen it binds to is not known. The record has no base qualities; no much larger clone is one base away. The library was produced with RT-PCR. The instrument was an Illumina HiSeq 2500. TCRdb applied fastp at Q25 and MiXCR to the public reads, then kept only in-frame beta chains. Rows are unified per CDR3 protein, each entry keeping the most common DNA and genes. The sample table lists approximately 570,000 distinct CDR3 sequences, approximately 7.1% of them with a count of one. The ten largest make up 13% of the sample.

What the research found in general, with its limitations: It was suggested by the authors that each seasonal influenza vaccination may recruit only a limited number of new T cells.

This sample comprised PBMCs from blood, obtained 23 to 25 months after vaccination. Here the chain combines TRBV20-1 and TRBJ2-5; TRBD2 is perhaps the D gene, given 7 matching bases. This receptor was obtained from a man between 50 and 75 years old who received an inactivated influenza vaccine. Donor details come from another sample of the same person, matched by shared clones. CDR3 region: CSASGGLQETQYF. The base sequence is TGCAGTGCTAGCGGGGGGCTCCAAGAGACCCAGTACTTC.